The source of this T cell receptor beta chain is a study of T cell changes during pregnancy in multiple sclerosis. The assay was immunoSEQ multiplex PCR, and TCRdb's table has in-frame clones only and misses some. The top ten hold less than 2.5% of the sample, which has about 77,000 clones, around 89% seen once. CDR1 is SGHVS, CDR2 FQNEAQ, per germline. Trimming removed 5 bases from V and 5 bases from J, with 13 bases in between. This CDR3 is 14 amino acids long. The sequencing used peripheral blood, collected before pregnancy. This TCR was sampled from a female donor with multiple sclerosis, enrolled in a pregnancy study. The V and J genes are TRBV7-8 and TRBJ1-5, with D unresolved. Here the CDR3 DNA reads TGTGCCAGCAGCCAATCCCCACGGGATCAGCCCCAGCATTTT. This gives the protein CASSQSPRDQPQHF.